These 32 T cell receptor beta chains originate from one sample sequenced in a study of blood T cell repertoires in COVID-19 (dated by TCRdb to the early 2020s). Libraries were prepared through the immunoSEQ multiplex PCR assay. Not all clones reach the TCRdb copy of this immuneACCESS table, which keeps in-frame sequences only. Checked studies attribute under half of the gap to unresolved V genes and leave the rest unexplained. Across this sample there are 400,000 to 450,000 clones, with 80% to 90% seen only once. Roughly 0.84% of the sample is taken by the ten largest. Sequenced material: peripheral blood. Receptors originate from a man in his late teens or twenties with COVID-19, enrolled during active disease.

The chain links TRBV5-1 to TRBJ1-3; D ambiguous. This CDR3 comprises 14 residues. From germline, CDR1 is SGHRS and CDR2 YFSETQ. With 0 bases removed from V and 0 bases from J, the gap between germline ends came to 4 bases. CDR3 in amino acids: CASSLDSSGNTIYF. The CDR3 region has the DNA TGCGCCAGCAGCTTGGACAGCTCTGGAAACACCATATATTTT.

The chain recombines TRBV24-1 with TRBJ2-2; D gene ambiguous. The CDR3 contains 14 residues. Trimming shortened V by 2 bases and J by 2 bases, and 5 bases separated the two germline ends. Per the germline V gene, CDR1 is KGHDR and CDR2 is SFDVKD. CDR3 sequence: CATSDYINTGELFF. CDR3 DNA: TGTGCCACCAGTGATTATATAAACACCGGGGAGCTGTTTTTT.

The chain joins TRBV7-8 to TRBJ2-5; TRBD2 agrees at 14 bases. Germline V gene sequence: CDR1 SGHVS, CDR2 FQNEAQ. With 5 bases clipped from V and 5 bases from J, the junction kept 4 bases outside the gene matches. This CDR3 is 15 amino acids long. The CDR3 coding sequence is TGTGCCAGCAGCCCGCGACTAGCGGGGGGGGAGACCCAGTACTTC. Protein sequence: CASSPRLAGGETQYF.

V gene TRBV6-5 combines with J gene TRBJ2-3; 9 positions agree with TRBD2. Trimming cost V 6 bases and J 3 bases; bases outside gene matches: 7. Germline V CDR1 and CDR2: MNHEY, SVGAGI. The CDR3 is 15 residues long. The CDR3 sequence is CASRGGLARTDTQYF. As DNA, the CDR3 is TGTGCCAGCAGGGGAGGACTAGCGAGGACAGATACGCAGTATTTT.

CDR3 in DNA: TGTGCCAGTAGTATCACCGCGGGGCAAGCCAAAAACATTCAGTACTTC. As protein: CASSITAGQAKNIQYF. V usage is TRBV19 and J usage is TRBJ2-4, with D tentatively TRBD2 (6 bases). From germline, CDR1 is LNHDA and CDR2 SQIVND (reference sequence). The CDR3 runs 16 residues. The ends were cut back, 3 bases at V and 0 bases at J, with 12 bases in the middle.

Written as DNA, the CDR3 is TGCAGCGTTGATCGGAGCGGACTAGGTTCTGAGCAGTTCTTC. Its translation: CSVDRSGLGSEQFF. The rearrangement joins TRBV29-1 to TRBJ2-1, with 7 nucleotides matching TRBD2. V lost 3 bases, J lost 9 bases, and 11 bases stayed unmatched. Germline V lookup: CDR1 SQVTM, CDR2 ANQGSEA. There are 14 residues in the CDR3.

V and J are TRBV2 and TRBJ1-2; D is ambiguous. Trimming removed 7 bases at V and 8 bases at J, with 14 bases between. Germline CDR1 is SNHLY and CDR2 is FYNNEI. This CDR3 spans 12 amino acids. The chain's CDR3 is CASKPGNQGYTF. The CDR3 DNA reads TGTGCCAGCAAACCCGGGAACCAAGGCTACACCTTC.

For the CDR3, the DNA is TGTGCCAGTAGTATGGGACTAGCGGAAGCCTACGAGCAGTACTTC. As protein: CASSMGLAEAYEQYF. J is TRBJ2-7 and V is TRBV19, with 11 nucleotides matching TRBD2. There are 15 residues in the CDR3. From germline, CDR1 is LNHDA and CDR2 SQIVND (reference sequence). Unmatched junction bases numbered 3, after V lost 3 bases and J lost 2 bases.

This clone was found once. The chain combines TRBV18 with TRBJ1-1; tentatively, D is TRBD1 (5 bases). Germline CDR1 KGHSH, CDR2 LQKENI. CDR3 size: 16 residues. The V gene lost 6 bases and the J gene lost 3 bases, with 20 bases spanning the gap. The CDR3 nucleotides read TGTGCCAGCTCGCCCGGAGGAGGGGCGGGGCACACTGAAGCTTTCTTT. Translation gives CASSPGGGAGHTEAFF.

The chain carries TRBV10-3 and TRBJ2-7, with 7 bases identical to TRBD1. V trimming: 8 bases; J trimming: 3 bases; junction bases outside the gene matches: 1. Germline V gives CDR1 ENHRY, CDR2 SYGVKD. The CDR3 is made up of 11 amino acids. The chain's CDR3 is CAIGQDYEQYF. The DNA for the CDR3 is TGTGCCATCGGACAGGACTACGAGCAGTACTTC.

This clone appeared a single time. The genes are TRBV24-1 and TRBJ2-2; D ambiguous. Germline V lookup: CDR1 KGHDR, CDR2 SFDVKD. The CDR3 contains 11 residues. Trimming shortened V by 8 bases and J by 8 bases, and 8 bases separated the two germline ends. This CDR3 is CATKYRGELFF. DNA for the CDR3: TGTGCCACCAAATACCGGGGGGAGCTGTTTTTT.

This chain connects TRBV29-1 to TRBJ2-1, with 8 bases lining up with TRBD1. The CDR3 runs 13 residues. J gave up 10 bases and V 6 bases, and 11 bases lay outside the gene matches. Per the germline V gene, CDR1 is SQVTM and CDR2 is ANQGSEA. CDR3 sequence: CSVSSTAGGEQFF. CDR3 sequence (DNA): TGCAGCGTCTCATCGACGGCAGGGGGCGAGCAGTTCTTC.

This clone was detected only a few times. This chain uses TRBV19 with TRBJ2-5; 11 nucleotides agree with TRBD2. After removal of 5 bases from V and 5 bases from J, the junction contained 10 bases not matched to a gene. The CDR3 is 16 amino acids. Germline V CDR1 and CDR2: LNHDA, SQIVND (reference sequence). This CDR3 is CASSEDSGRAGETQYF. In DNA, the CDR3 is TGTGCCAGTAGTGAAGATAGCGGGAGGGCCGGGGAGACCCAGTACTTC.

The rearrangement joins TRBV19 to TRBJ1-6; 8 nucleotides line up with TRBD1. Germline V gene lookup returns CDR1 LNHDA and CDR2 SQIVND (reference sequence). Losses at the gene ends were 5 bases for V and 4 bases for J; bases not matched to a gene: 4. This CDR3 region has 15 residues. The CDR3 sequence: CASSARQGYNSPLHF. The CDR3 DNA follows: TGTGCCAGTAGTGCCCGACAGGGGTATAATTCACCCCTCCACTTT.

The chain carries TRBV30 and TRBJ2-3, with 9 bases aligning to TRBD1. The CDR3 runs to 14 residues. Germline values: CDR1 GTSNPN, CDR2 SVGIG (reference sequence). Trimming at V came to 4 bases and at J to 6 bases, leaving 8 bases not matched to a gene. CDR3 in amino acids: CAWNQGQGRDTQYF. The CDR3, as DNA: TGTGCCTGGAATCAGGGACAGGGAAGGGATACGCAGTATTTT.

The chain carries TRBV7-2 and TRBJ1-6, with TRBD1 identical over 7 bases. The CDR3 is 14 residues long. Per the germline V gene, CDR1 is SGHTA and CDR2 is FQGNSA. V trimming: 7 bases; J trimming: 7 bases; junction bases outside the gene matches: 7. CDR3 in amino acids: CASNRDSGNSPLHF. DNA of the CDR3: TGTGCCAGCAATCGGGACAGTGGGAATTCACCCCTCCACTTT.

The rearrangement uses TRBV15 and TRBJ2-7, with 7 nucleotides matching TRBD1. The CDR3 consists of 14 residues. CDR1 and CDR2 from the germline V gene are LNHNV and YYDKDF (reference sequence). The V and J ends lost 0 bases and 7 bases, in that order; junction bases with no gene match: 6. The CDR3 region has the DNA TGTGCCACCAGCAGAGAAAGGGGGCTGGGGGAGCAGTACTTC. Its protein is CATSRERGLGEQYF.

About this clone itself: Other DNA sequences in the same sample also yield this CDR3. The gene calls are TRBV7-9 and TRBJ2-1; no clear D. CDR3 size: 15 residues. Trimming left V 5 bases short and J 0 bases short, with 11 bases between. The germline V gene has CDR1 SEHNR and CDR2 FQNEAQ (reference sequence). CDR3 sequence (DNA): TGTGCCAGCAGCCGAAGTGGTAGCTCCTACAATGAGCAGTTCTTC. This codes for CASSRSGSSYNEQFF.

The genes are TRBV6-5 and TRBJ1-5; no clear D gene. Germline values: CDR1 MNHEY, CDR2 SVGAGI. Trimming removed 2 bases from V and 5 bases from J, with 7 bases in between. CDR3 length: 13 amino acids. The CDR3 DNA reads TGTGCCAGCAGTTACACCGGAGATCAGCCCCAGCATTTT. This sequence encodes CASSYTGDQPQHF.

The CDR3 loop is CASSWTATNTEAFF. CDR3 in DNA: TGTGCCAGCAGTTGGACAGCGACGAACACTGAAGCTTTCTTT. This rearrangement joins TRBV6-5 to TRBJ1-1; D is perhaps TRBD1 (6 bases). V was pared by 4 bases and J by 1 base, with 10 bases between. The CDR3 is 14 residues long. Germline V gives CDR1 MNHEY, CDR2 SVGAGI.

This chain connects TRBV30 to TRBJ1-1; possible D gene TRBD1, 5 bases. Per germline, CDR1 GTSNPN and CDR2 SVGIG (reference sequence). Trimming left V 4 bases short and J 6 bases short, with 15 bases between. The CDR3 runs to 13 residues. CDR3 nucleotides: TGTGCCTGGAACCCATCAGGGATCTCTGAAGCTTTCTTT. This encodes CAWNPSGISEAFF.

This rearrangement joins TRBV10-3 to TRBJ2-1, with D perhaps matching TRBD2 (6 bases). The CDR3 spans 14 residues. The V end lost 8 bases, the J end lost 5 bases, and 16 bases lay between the germline ends. From germline, CDR1 is ENHRY and CDR2 SYGVKD. CDR3 region: CAIGGTANDNEQFF. The CDR3 nucleotides read TGTGCCATCGGAGGGACCGCTAATGACAATGAGCAGTTCTTC.

The chain combines TRBV7-9 with TRBJ2-3; 8 bases align to TRBD2. The trim removed 5 bases at V and 7 bases at J, leaving 8 bases unmatched. Germline CDR1 SEHNR, CDR2 FQNEAQ (reference sequence). This CDR3 contains 14 residues. The CDR3 here is CASSSWTSTHTQYF. CDR3 in DNA: TGTGCCAGCAGCAGCTGGACTAGCACTCATACGCAGTATTTT.

CDR3 region: CASSRAGTDNSPLHF. In DNA, the CDR3 is TGCGCCAGCAGCCGGGCCGGGACTGATAATTCACCCCTCCACTTT. The V call is TRBV5-1, the J call TRBJ1-6, with D possibly TRBD1 on 5 matching bases. V was clipped by 4 bases and J by 5 bases, with 13 bases between them. Germline V CDR1 and CDR2: SGHRS, YFSETQ. CDR3 length: 15 amino acids.

CDR3 amino acids: CASSPTARTGEIYF. The CDR3 coding sequence is TGTGCCAGCTCACCTACCGCTCGGACAGGAGAAATATATTTT. The V and J genes are TRBV18 and TRBJ1-3; 7 nucleotides agree with TRBD1. The CDR3 contains 14 residues. Germline CDR1 KGHSH, CDR2 LQKENI. J gave up 13 bases and V 3 bases, and 12 bases lay outside the gene matches.

The chain employs TRBV2 and TRBJ1-5; 7 nucleotides match TRBD1. Germline V gene lookup returns CDR1 SNHLY and CDR2 FYNNEI. This CDR3 is 15 amino acids long. J was trimmed by 4 bases and V by 6 bases; bases with no gene match: 9. CDR3 nucleotides: TGTGCCAGCAGCCGAGGGGGCGCAGCTAATCAGCCCCAGCATTTT. This sequence encodes CASSRGGAANQPQHF.

The genes are TRBV6-5 and TRBJ1-5; D not certain. Germline values: CDR1 MNHEY, CDR2 SVGAGI. With 8 bases removed from V and 3 bases from J, the gap between germline ends came to 11 bases. The CDR3 totals 13 residues. The DNA of the CDR3 is TGTGCCAGCGTTCCCAGACTCAATCAGCCCCAGCATTTT. Translating gives CASVPRLNQPQHF.

The gene calls are TRBV11-2 and TRBJ2-3, with 11 bases that match TRBD2. The CDR3 contains 15 residues. J lost 7 bases, V lost 5 bases, and 8 bases had no gene match. CDR1 and CDR2 (germline): SGHAT, FQNNGV. The CDR3 DNA follows: TGTGCCAGCAGCCCTGATAGCGGGGGGGAATATACGCAGTATTTT. Its protein product is CASSPDSGGEYTQYF.

V is TRBV19 and J is TRBJ2-1; 7 nucleotides agree with TRBD1. J lost 1 base, V lost 3 bases, and 9 bases had no gene match. The CDR3 is 17 amino acids. Germline-derived CDR1 and CDR2 are LNHDA and SQIVND (reference sequence). CDR3 region: CASSMSKTGRSYNEQFF. CDR3 nucleotides: TGTGCCAGTAGTATGTCCAAGACAGGGCGGTCCTACAATGAGCAGTTCTTC.

Turning to this clone: Other DNA sequences in this sample translate to the same CDR3. J is TRBJ2-1 and V is TRBV5-1, with 11 bases matching TRBD1. The CDR3 is 15 amino acids. The V segment lost 4 bases and the J segment 4 bases; nucleotides outside the gene matches: 4. Germline CDR1 SGHRS, CDR2 YFSETQ. This CDR3 reads CASSPDRGLYNEQFF. DNA for the CDR3: TGCGCCAGCAGCCCGGACAGGGGGCTGTACAATGAGCAGTTCTTC.

This clone showed up just a few times. The sample holds other DNA sequences that translate to the same CDR3. The genes are TRBV6-5 and TRBJ2-2; D perhaps matches TRBD2 (5 bases). The CDR3 has 14 residues. The germline CDR1 and CDR2 sequences are MNHEY and SVGAGI. V shed 2 bases and J shed 1 base, with 5 bases lying between them. The CDR3 is CASSYGLNTGELFF. The CDR3 bases are TGTGCCAGCAGTTACGGACTGAACACCGGGGAGCTGTTTTTT.

The J gene is TRBJ2-1, the V gene TRBV4-1; TRBD2 matches 15 bases. Germline CDR1 is MGHRA and CDR2 is YSYEKL. The length of the CDR3 is 17 residues. The ends lost 2 bases at V and 9 bases at J; junction bases unmatched: 8. CDR3 sequence reads: CASSQSLGLAGGGEQFF. The CDR3 DNA reads as TGCGCCAGCAGCCAATCCCTGGGACTAGCGGGGGGAGGTGAGCAGTTCTTC.